A selection of T cell receptor beta chains follows, all from one sample in a study of metastatic and nonmetastatic thyroid tumors. TCRdb re-called the PCR reads through MiXCR. The data show over 30,000 clones, with roughly a sixth seen just once and roughly an eighth held by the top ten. Sequencing was carried out using blood. The origin of the receptors is a male donor with papillary thyroid cancer or a benign thyroid nodule (not recorded which). Some clones in this sample may be carry-over from other donors' samples. Both conserved end residues are part of each CDR3. Fields, in order: V gene, CDR3 protein.

>TRBV6-1
CASNSDTGSDTQYF
>TRBV6-1
CASSVRQILYNSPLHF
>TRBV24-1
CATSGGTGGNYGYTF
>TRBV6-2/TRBV6-3
CASEGIRRNTEAFF
>TRBV30
CAWIDSESFF
>TRBV28
CASSSADSLYEAFF
>TRBV27
CASTTPGLGMEFF
>TRBV27
CASSWSTRDWNNEQFF
>TRBV6-4
CASSPKDGGSEAFF
>TRBV11-2
CASSPWTSGGGNEQFF
>TRBV27
CASSLGVGLNTEAFF
>TRBV5-4
CASSLGRSNYGYTF
>TRBV27
CASSFIGDGTGELFF
>TRBV28
CASSLDRSTDTQYF
>TRBV4-2
CAISPGQGSYEQYF
>TRBV7-2
CASSLRDTAYEQYF
>TRBV20-1
CSARRGTGFKDQPQHF
>TRBV7-9
CASSLPRDSYEQYF
>TRBV28
CATENRDSTDTQYF
>TRBV4-3
CASSQDQRGTYEQYF
>TRBV12-3/TRBV12-4
CASSPPGGEQYF
>TRBV4-1
CASSPAPTGSQPQHF
>TRBV4-3
CASSQDLRRGGEETQYF
>TRBV11-2
CASSEGQGGKETQYF
>TRBV11-3
CASSWDRGGEQFF
>TRBV5-4
CASSVREVVNSPLHF
>TRBV7-2
CASSLALGPYGYTF
>TRBV11-2
CASSFRFWTGSYEQYF
>TRBV19
CASGRGVSGANVLTF
>TRBV3-1
CASSQRRTGGGYGYTF
>TRBV6-5
CASSYGQGNYGYTF
>TRBV6-1
CATNRWGTSGTDTQYF
>TRBV5-4
CASSLGQKMVSKSYNEQFF
>TRBV28
CASSQLSEGNTEAFF
>TRBV6-1
CASSVSLAGPIHTGDLFF
>TRBV28
CASSAGTGRAQETQYF
>TRBV6-1
CASGATDSQETQYF
>TRBV4-3
CASSQSSYGNSNQPQHF
>TRBV3-1
CASSQGGAYTF
>TRBV28
CASSYPRGQGIREQYF
>TRBV11-2
CASSRTGPTNYGYTF
>TRBV11-2
CASSSSGGRTDTQYF
>TRBV5-1
CASSRRESTDTQYF
>TRBV5-1
CASSFNQGYGEQFF
>TRBV7-2
CASSPGGRVSPLHF
>TRBV19
CASSSSDGYEQYF
>TRBV6-5
CASSYTTGAKEQYF
>TRBV15
CATSREGHSNQPQHF
>TRBV13
CASSLEGNEQYF
>TRBV12-3/TRBV12-4
CASSLGAAYNEQFF
>TRBV28
CASSPWAGGAYEQYF
>TRBV28
CASSLPGTGSQTQHF
>TRBV28
CASSLLPGQHNSPLHF
>TRBV6-1
CASRDPGTPNTEAFF